This T cell receptor beta chain comes out of a study of T cell repertoires in cytomegalovirus infection (dated 2019 in TCRdb). Background on the whole study: Recently identified HLA-C-restricted CMV epitopes, whose presentation resists viral immunomodulation, were targeted by peptide stimulations together with well-studied HLA-B-restricted epitopes. The HLA type of each donor mattered for the analysis, because public TCR beta signatures pointed to carriage of CMV infection along with the matching HLA type. What the research found in general, with its limitations: In both this cohort and an independent roughly 350-donor cohort, the cumulative frequency of public TCR beta family members distinguished carriers of CMV infection plus the relevant HLA type. The ex vivo response was dominated by HLA-C-restricted CMV-specific TCR beta clonotypes, which also provided the single most frequent clonotype in two of eight donors.

Sequencing was carried out with an Illumina HiSeq 1500. Clones were called with MiXCR by TCRdb after fastp trimmed the public reads at Q25, and only in-frame beta chains were retained. Each record represents a unique CDR3 protein, reported with the most common genes and DNA among its rows. In all, the sample holds about 920,000 distinct CDR3 sequences, and approximately 31% of those were seen once. The ten most abundant clones make up 13% of the sample. Read against the paper, the sample's treatment or condition label means: in vitro stimulation with specific CMV peptide epitopes to enrich CMV-specific T cells. The CDR3 sequence holds 16 residues, the cysteine and phenylalanine included. Just the 48-base CDR3 DNA is kept, in frame starting at base 1. V drops 4 bases and J drops 0 bases, leaving 17 bases in between. As encoded in the germline V gene (reference sequence), CDR1 is SGHKS while CDR2 is YYEKEE.

As to this clonotype: Its antigen specificity is not known. No base quality values were provided; no much bigger clone lies one nucleotide off.

The source is a human donor in good health (CMV status not recorded). Some clones in this sample may be carry-over from other donors' samples. The material sequenced was cultured CD8+ T cells from PBMCs, taken from culture after CMV antigen stimulation. The rearrangement combines TRBV5-5 with TRBJ2-7; a confident D gene designation cannot be given. The CDR3 here reads CASSHPPGFYSYEQYF. The DNA is as follows: TGTGCCAGCAGCCACCCCCCCGGGTTTTACTCCTACGAGCAGTACTTC.